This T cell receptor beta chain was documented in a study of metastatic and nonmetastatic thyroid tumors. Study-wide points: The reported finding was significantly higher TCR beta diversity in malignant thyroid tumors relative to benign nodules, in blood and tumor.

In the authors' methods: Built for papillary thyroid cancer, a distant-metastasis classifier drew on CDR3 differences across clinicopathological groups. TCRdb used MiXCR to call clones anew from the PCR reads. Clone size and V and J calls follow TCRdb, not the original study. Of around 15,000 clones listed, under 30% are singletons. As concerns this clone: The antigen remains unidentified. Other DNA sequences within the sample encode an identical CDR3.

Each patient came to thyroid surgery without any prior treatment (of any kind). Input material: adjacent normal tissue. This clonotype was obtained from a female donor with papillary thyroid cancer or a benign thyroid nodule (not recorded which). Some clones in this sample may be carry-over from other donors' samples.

The CDR3 DNA reads as TGTGCCAGCAGCGTAGGGGGCGGGGCGGACTATGGCTACACCTTC. Its protein is CASSVGGGADYGYTF. J is TRBJ1-2 and V is TRBV9; perhaps TRBD1 as D (5 bases). From germline, CDR1 is SGDLS and CDR2 YYNGEE. Trimming removed 0 bases at V and 3 bases at J, with 12 bases between. The CDR3 loop spans 15 amino acids.